The 30 T cell receptor beta chains below all came from one sample that was sequenced in a study of cytotoxic CD8 clonotypes in ibrutinib-treated CLL. Sequenced by immunoSEQ multiplex PCR; TCRdb stores in-frame clones only, minus some. The profile shows over 45,000 clones, 56% of them singletons. This specimen consisted of PBMCs, obtained after 24 months of ibrutinib treatment. The receptors come from a human donor with chronic lymphocytic leukemia.

This clone was observed many times. The chain employs TRBV7-2 and TRBJ1-5, with a tentative D call TRBD1 (6 bases). CDR3 length equals 15 residues. V was cut by 0 bases and J by 7 bases, with 13 bases left in between. CDR1 and CDR2 from the germline V gene are SGHTA and FQGNSA. Written as DNA, the CDR3 is TGTGCCAGCAGCTTAGCCGCGGTAGGGGGGCAGCCCCAGCATTTT. Its protein product is CASSLAAVGGQPQHF.

This clone has more than one count but fewer than ten. This chain joins TRBV5-4 and TRBJ1-2; 9 bases match TRBD1. This CDR3 comprises 13 residues. V shed 4 bases, J shed 7 bases, and the junction held 5 bases outside the gene matches. From germline, CDR1 is SGHNT and CDR2 YYREEE (reference sequence). CDR3 amino acids: CASSGQGKRGYTF. The CDR3 DNA is TGTGCCAGCAGCGGACAGGGGAAGCGTGGCTACACCTTC.

The chain employs TRBV10-1 and TRBJ1-2; 7 bases align to TRBD1. The J segment lost 8 bases and the V segment lost 7 bases, leaving 19 bases of the junction unmatched. CDR1 and CDR2 (germline): WNHNN, SYGVQD (reference sequence). CDR3 length equals 16 residues. CDR3: CASILERGQYPHGYTF. The CDR3 DNA follows: TGCGCCAGCATCCTGGAGAGGGGGCAATATCCCCACGGCTACACCTTC.

The chain is built from TRBV6-5 and TRBJ1-2; D ambiguous. Trimming shortened V by 2 bases and J by 2 bases, and 6 bases separated the two germline ends. CDR1 is MNHEY, CDR2 SVGAGI, per germline. CDR3 length: 13 amino acids. The CDR3 here is CASSYTINYGYTF. In DNA, the CDR3 is TGTGCCAGCAGTTACACGATAAACTATGGCTACACCTTC.

This clone was picked up a small number of times. V gene TRBV7-9 combines with J gene TRBJ2-7, with D unresolved. Germline values: CDR1 SEHNR, CDR2 FQNEAQ (reference sequence). V lost 5 bases and J 5 bases, leaving 16 bases between the germline ends. This CDR3 comprises 14 residues. Written as DNA, the CDR3 is TGTGCCAGCAGCCATTGGGCTAGGCAAGACGAGCAGTACTTC. It encodes CASSHWARQDEQYF.

This clone was counted a few times. The V call is TRBV12-5, the J call TRBJ2-2; 9 bases line up with TRBD1. This CDR3 comprises 17 residues. Germline V gene lookup returns CDR1 LGHNT and CDR2 FRNRAP. V trimming: 5 bases; J trimming: 3 bases; junction bases outside the gene matches: 10. The CDR3 coding sequence is TGTGCTAGTGGTCTAAGGGGGACAGGGAGGGACACCGGGGAGCTGTTTTTT. Amino acids: CASGLRGTGRDTGELFF. The complete variable domain, with remaining parts taken from reference TRBV12-5 and TRBJ2-2, reads DARVTQTPRHKVTEMGQEVTMRCQPILGHNTVFWYRQTMMQGLELLAYFRNRAPLDDSGMPKDRFSAEMPDATLATLKIQPSEPRDSAVYFCASGLRGTGRDTGELFFGEGSRLTVL.

The chain is built from TRBV11-2 and TRBJ2-6; possibly TRBD1 for D (6 bases). There are 16 residues in the CDR3. The germline CDR1 and CDR2 sequences are SGHAT and FQNNGV. V lost 1 base and J 2 bases, leaving 9 bases between the germline ends. The CDR3 DNA reads as TGTGCCAGCAGCTTAGCTGGGGGCACTGGGGCCAACGTCCTGACTTTC. This gives the protein CASSLAGGTGANVLTF. Complete variable domain (other parts from reference TRBV11-2 and TRBJ2-6): EAGVAQSPRYKIIEKRQSVAFWCNPISGHATLYWYQQILGQGPKLLIQFQNNGVVDDSQLPKDRFSAERLKGVDSTLKIQPAKLEDSAVYLCASSLAGGTGANVLTFGAGSRLTVL.

The gene calls are TRBV6-1 and TRBJ1-2; perhaps TRBD1 as D (5 bases). V dropped 7 bases and J dropped 2 bases, with 11 bases sitting between them. The V gene's germline CDR1 is MNHNS and CDR2 SASEGT. CDR3 length equals 13 residues. The CDR3 region is CASKEWGNYGYTF. Here the CDR3 DNA reads TGTGCCAGCAAGGAGTGGGGGAACTATGGCTACACCTTC.

In this sample, this clone turned up many times. CDR3 nucleotide sequence: TGTGCCAGCAGTCGACCGCCCAATTCACCCCTCCACTTT. Amino acids: CASSRPPNSPLHF. V gene TRBV2 combines with J gene TRBJ1-6; the D is unclear. Germline V gene lookup returns CDR1 SNHLY and CDR2 FYNNEI. This CDR3 is 13 amino acids long. The V and J ends lost 5 bases and 7 bases respectively, with 9 bases between them.

A few counts support this clone. The chain recombines TRBV30 with TRBJ1-5; no definite D call. V lost 0 bases, J lost 0 bases, and 12 bases lay in between. Germline V CDR1 and CDR2: GTSNPN, SVGIG (reference sequence). The CDR3 runs 16 residues. CDR3 nucleotide sequence: TGTGCCTGGAGTGTTCCTCCAGACTATAGCAATCAGCCCCAGCATTTT. Its protein is CAWSVPPDYSNQPQHF.

This chain joins TRBV15 and TRBJ2-7; TRBD1 might be the D (5 bases). This CDR3 region has 13 residues. V shed 5 bases and J shed 0 bases, with 8 bases lying between them. The germline V gene encodes CDR1 LNHNV and CDR2 YYDKDF (reference sequence). CDR3 residues: CATSGHYSYEQYF. Here the CDR3 DNA reads TGTGCCACCAGCGGACATTACTCCTACGAGCAGTACTTC.

This clone was recorded only once. The chain links TRBV2 to TRBJ2-2; D possibly corresponds to TRBD1 (6 bases). CDR1 is SNHLY, CDR2 FYNNEI, per germline. V was trimmed by 2 bases and J by 3 bases, leaving 10 bases between them. The CDR3 covers 15 residues. The CDR3 sequence: CASSEQGSYTGELFF. The CDR3 DNA reads as TGTGCCAGCAGTGAACAGGGGTCATACACCGGGGAGCTGTTTTTT.

V is TRBV27 and J is TRBJ1-2; 10 nucleotides agree with TRBD1. V lost 3 bases, J lost 7 bases, and 5 bases stayed unmatched. From germline, CDR1 is MNHEY and CDR2 SMNVEV (reference sequence). This CDR3 region has 14 residues. CDR3 sequence reads: CASSFRGTGVGYTF. CDR3 in DNA: TGTGCCAGCAGTTTTCGCGGGACAGGGGTTGGCTACACCTTC.

This clone appeared once. The V call is TRBV2, the J call TRBJ1-4; D possibly corresponds to TRBD1 (6 bases). The CDR3 has 13 residues. V lost 5 bases and J lost 8, with 12 bases in between. The V gene's germline CDR1 is SNHLY and CDR2 FYNNEI. The CDR3 here is CASSQGYGEKLFF. The CDR3 nucleotides are TGTGCCAGCAGTCAGGGGTATGGAGAAAAACTGTTTTTT.

The genes are TRBV27 and TRBJ1-2, with D uncertain. This CDR3 region has 15 residues. The V gene lost 6 bases and the J gene lost 2 bases, with 16 bases spanning the gap. Germline V CDR1 and CDR2: MNHEY, SMNVEV (reference sequence). Here the CDR3 reads CASSLAHRANYGYTF. CDR3 sequence (DNA): TGTGCCAGCAGCTTAGCCCACAGAGCCAACTATGGCTACACCTTC.

This chain joins TRBV5-6 and TRBJ1-2; the match to TRBD1 covers 8 bases. The CDR3 covers 15 residues. Germline V gene data show CDR1 as SGHDT and CDR2 as YYEEEE. V shed 4 bases, J shed 5 bases, and the junction held 10 bases outside the gene matches. CDR3 residues: CASSAIDRGEYGYTF. The CDR3, as DNA: TGTGCCAGCAGCGCGATAGACAGGGGCGAATATGGCTACACCTTC.

The V call is TRBV7-9, the J call TRBJ1-1, with 10 bases matching TRBD1. The CDR3 contains 14 residues. V lost 6 bases and J lost 4; bases outside the gene matches: 5. CDR1 and CDR2 (germline): SEHNR, FQNEAQ (reference sequence). The CDR3 here is CASRWGDRGTEAFF. CDR3 coding DNA: TGTGCCAGCAGGTGGGGGGACAGGGGCACTGAAGCTTTCTTT.

This chain connects TRBV15 to TRBJ1-3, with a possible D match to TRBD1 (6 bases). Trimming cost V 3 bases and J 0 bases, with 15 bases left between them. Germline loops: CDR1 LNHNV, CDR2 YYDKDF (reference sequence). The CDR3 totals 17 residues. The CDR3 DNA is TGTGCCACCAGCAGGAGGGGGGCTGGAGACTCTGGAAACACCATATATTTT. It yields the protein CATSRRGAGDSGNTIYF.

J is TRBJ2-1 and V is TRBV6-1; 7 nucleotides line up with TRBD1. Germline CDR1 is MNHNS and CDR2 is SASEGT. The CDR3 runs to 15 residues. Trimming took 4 bases from V and 0 from J; bases not matched to a gene: 3. The CDR3 bases are TGTGCCAGCAGTGCGTACAGGGGCTCCTACAATGAGCAGTTCTTC. Translating it yields CASSAYRGSYNEQFF.

This clone was counted many times. The genes are TRBV28 and TRBJ1-2; a possible D gene is TRBD1 (5 bases). The CDR3 covers 17 residues. The ends were cut back, 6 bases at V and 4 bases at J, with 24 bases in the middle. CDR1 MDHEN and CDR2 SYDVKM come from the germline V gene. The CDR3 spells CASRPSFGGLLSYGYTF. The CDR3 coding sequence is TGTGCCAGCAGACCCTCTTTCGGGGGTCTACTGTCCTATGGCTACACCTTC.

J is TRBJ2-7 and V is TRBV2; no definite D call. Germline V lookup: CDR1 SNHLY, CDR2 FYNNEI. The V and J ends lost 4 bases and 3 bases respectively, with 7 bases between them. The CDR3 is 12 residues long. The chain's CDR3 is CASSGVVYEQYV. In DNA, the CDR3 is TGTGCCAGCAGTGGGGTAGTCTACGAGCAGTACGTC.

This clone has a handful of counts. The genes are TRBV7-2 and TRBJ2-1; D not resolved. The germline gives CDR1 SGHTA, CDR2 FQGNSA. V was trimmed by 3 bases and J by 6 bases, leaving 9 bases between them. The CDR3 has 13 residues. The CDR3 DNA is TGTGCCAGCAGCTTGACTCTCGGCAATGAGCAGTTCTTC. This sequence encodes CASSLTLGNEQFF.

This chain connects TRBV4-1 to TRBJ2-1; 8 bases fit TRBD1. The CDR3 totals 15 residues. V lost 4 bases, J lost 4 bases, and 6 bases stayed unmatched. CDR1 is MGHRA, CDR2 YSYEKL, per germline. The CDR3 nucleotides are TGCGCCAGCAGCCTTAAGGACAGGGAGTACAATGAGCAGTTCTTC. This gives the protein CASSLKDREYNEQFF.

This chain joins TRBV5-6 and TRBJ1-4; D remains ambiguous. V was cut by 1 base and J by 10 bases, with 8 bases left in between. Germline V lookup: CDR1 SGHDT, CDR2 YYEEEE. The CDR3 has 12 residues. In DNA form, the CDR3 reads TGTGCCAGCAGCTTGACCTTAGGAAAACTGTTTTTT. Protein sequence: CASSLTLGKLFF.

The chain recombines TRBV7-9 with TRBJ2-3; no clear D. The CDR3 sequence is 13 residues long. Between the trimmed V and J ends, which lost 2 bases and 4 bases, there was a span of 7 bases. The germline CDR1 and CDR2 sequences are SEHNR and FQNEAQ (reference sequence). CDR3 nucleotides: TGTGCCAGCAGCTTATTTAGTGCAGATACGCAGTATTTT. Its translation is CASSLFSADTQYF. Combining the CDR3 with reference TRBV7-9 and TRBJ2-3 gives the whole variable domain DTGVSQNPRHKITKRGQNVTFRCDPISEHNRLYWYRQTLGQGPEFLTYFQNEAQLEKSRLLSDRFSAERPKGSFSTLEIQRTEQGDSAMYLCASSLFSADTQYFGPGTRLTVL.

This clone showed up many times. The V call is TRBV11-3, the J call TRBJ2-3, with a possible D match to TRBD2 (6 bases). Germline loops: CDR1 SGHNT, CDR2 YENEEA. Between the trimmed V and J ends, which lost 1 base and 2 bases, there was a span of 13 bases. This CDR3 has 16 residues. The CDR3 DNA follows: TGTGCCAGCAGCTTAGTGGCGTCGGGAGTCACAGATACGCAGTATTTT. Amino acids: CASSLVASGVTDTQYF.

The CDR3 loop is CASTGRLAGGGADEQFF. CDR3 sequence (DNA): TGTGCCAGCACCGGAAGACTAGCGGGAGGGGGGGCAGATGAGCAGTTCTTC. V gene TRBV5-4 combines with J gene TRBJ2-1; 14 bases map to TRBD2. Trimming at V came to 6 bases and at J to 8 bases, leaving 13 bases not matched to a gene. The CDR3 consists of 17 residues. The germline gives CDR1 SGHNT, CDR2 YYREEE (reference sequence).

This clone was counted a few times. The V gene is TRBV4-1, the J gene TRBJ1-1; 10 bases map to TRBD1. This CDR3 spans 15 amino acids. Losses at the gene ends were 1 base for V and 9 bases for J; bases not matched to a gene: 8. Germline CDR1 MGHRA, CDR2 YSYEKL. The chain's CDR3 is CASSQAPGTGEQAFF. DNA for the CDR3: TGCGCCAGCAGCCAAGCCCCTGGGACAGGGGAGCAAGCTTTCTTT.

By frequency in the sample, this clone is medium-sized. V usage is TRBV2 and J usage is TRBJ1-5; tentative D call: TRBD1 (5 bases). V was clipped by 6 bases and J by 6 bases, with 12 bases between them. From germline, CDR1 is SNHLY and CDR2 FYNNEI. The CDR3 loop spans 13 amino acids. The DNA of the CDR3 is TGTGCCAGCAGAATCAGGGTCGGTCAGCCCCAGCATTTT. As protein: CASRIRVGQPQHF.

The chain is built from TRBV5-6 and TRBJ1-3, with a tentative D call TRBD1 (5 bases). V was clipped by 7 bases and J by 0 bases, with 14 bases between them. The length of the CDR3 is 15 residues. Germline V gene lookup returns CDR1 SGHDT and CDR2 YYEEEE. The CDR3, as DNA: TGTGCCAGCCGACAGACCCTCCTCTCTGGAAACACCATATATTTT. This sequence encodes CASRQTLLSGNTIYF. Filled out from reference TRBV5-6 and TRBJ1-3, the complete variable domain reads DAGVTQSPTHLIKTRGQQVTLRCSPKSGHDTVSWYQQALGQGPQFIFQYYEEEERQRGNFPDRFSGHQFPNYSSELNVNALLLGDSALYLCASRQTLLSGNTIYFGEGSWLTVV.